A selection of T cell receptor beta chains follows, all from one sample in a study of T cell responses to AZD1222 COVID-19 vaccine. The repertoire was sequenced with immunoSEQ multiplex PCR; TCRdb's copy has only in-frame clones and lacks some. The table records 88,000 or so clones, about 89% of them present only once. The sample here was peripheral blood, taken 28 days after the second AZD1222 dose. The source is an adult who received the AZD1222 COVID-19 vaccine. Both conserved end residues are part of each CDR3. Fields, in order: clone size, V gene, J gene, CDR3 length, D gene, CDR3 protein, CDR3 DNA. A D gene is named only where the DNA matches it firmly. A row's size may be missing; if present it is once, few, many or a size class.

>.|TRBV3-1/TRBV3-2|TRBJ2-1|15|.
CASSQDLGSYNEQFF
TGTGCCAGCAGCCAAGATTTGGGGTCCTACAATGAGCAGTTCTTC
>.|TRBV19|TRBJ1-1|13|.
CASSMYWDTEAFF
TGTGCCAGTAGTATGTACTGGGACACTGAAGCTTTCTTT
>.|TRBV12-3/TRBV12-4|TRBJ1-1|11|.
CASSLGREAFF
TGTGCCAGCAGTTTGGGCAGGGAAGCTTTCTTT
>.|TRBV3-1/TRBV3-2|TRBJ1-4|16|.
CASSQVSYSGDEKLFF
TGTGCCAGCAGCCAAGTCAGCTACTCGGGGGATGAAAAACTGTTTTTT
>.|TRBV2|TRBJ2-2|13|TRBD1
CASSGQGPGELFF
TGTGCCAGCAGTGGACAGGGTCCCGGGGAGCTGTTTTTT
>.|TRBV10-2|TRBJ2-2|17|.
CASSEAFGGPGTGELFF
TGCGCCAGCAGTGAGGCCTTTGGGGGGCCGGGCACCGGGGAGCTGTTTTTT
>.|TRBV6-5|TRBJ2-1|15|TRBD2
CASSRLAGNYNEQFF
TGTGCCAGCAGTAGGCTAGCGGGGAATTACAATGAGCAGTTCTTC
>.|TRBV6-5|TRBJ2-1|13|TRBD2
CASKLAGGNEQFF
TGTGCCAGCAAGTTAGCGGGGGGGAATGAGCAGTTCTTC
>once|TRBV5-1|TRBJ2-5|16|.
CASSLKGTLQQETQYF
TGCGCCAGCAGCTTGAAGGGGACACTACAACAAGAGACCCAGTACTTC
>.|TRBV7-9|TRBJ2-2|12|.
CASSFVLGELFF
TGTGCCAGCAGCTTTGTTTTAGGGGAGCTGTTTTTT
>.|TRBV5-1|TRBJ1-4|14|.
CASSDGQLNEKLFF
TGCGCCAGCAGCGACGGACAGTTAAATGAAAAACTGTTTTTT
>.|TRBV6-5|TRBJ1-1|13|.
CASSYERKAEAFF
TGTGCCAGCAGTTACGAGAGGAAGGCTGAAGCTTTCTTT
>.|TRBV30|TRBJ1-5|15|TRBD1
CAWRGQDRVNQPQHF
TGTGCCTGGAGGGGTCAGGACAGGGTCAATCAGCCCCAGCATTTT
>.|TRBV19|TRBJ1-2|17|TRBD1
CASMGGQNTPDNYGYTF
TGTGCCAGTATGGGGGGACAGAACACACCAGATAACTATGGCTACACCTTC
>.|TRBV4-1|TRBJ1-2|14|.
CASSQGDRTIGYTF
TGCGCCAGCAGCCAAGGGGACCGAACTATCGGCTACACCTTC
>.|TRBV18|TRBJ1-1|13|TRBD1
CASSTGMNTEAFF
TGTGCCAGCTCGACAGGGATGAACACTGAAGCTTTCTTT
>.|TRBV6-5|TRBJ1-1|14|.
CASCPQRANTEAFF
TGTGCCAGCTGTCCCCAGAGGGCGAACACTGAAGCTTTCTTT
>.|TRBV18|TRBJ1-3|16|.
CASSLSAGSAGNTIYF
TGTGCCAGCTCACTTTCTGCGGGCTCAGCGGGAAACACCATATATTTT